This T cell receptor (beta chain) was observed in a study of T-cell memory formation after mild COVID-19. On this clonotype: Antigen: not known.

TCRdb reanalysed the 5' RACE reads using MiXCR and keeps one entry per CDR3 protein. The sample lists fewer than 140,000 distinct CDR3 sequences, about 15% occurring once. General study findings and limits: Pre-infection memory already had some responding clones, implying cross-reactive memory joined.

V was trimmed by 5 bases and J by 3 bases, leaving 12 bases between them. This CDR3 has 14 residues. The germline CDR1 and CDR2 sequences are SGHRS and YFSETQ. The clonotype was recovered from an adult woman who had mild COVID-19 (a few samples of this study predate the infection). Cell type and time point are not known. V usage is TRBV5-1 and J usage is TRBJ2-1; no reliable D call. The sample comprised PBMCs or a T cell subset sorted from them (not recorded which). The CDR3 sequence is CASRSPANYNEQFF. The CDR3 nucleotides are TGCGCCAGCAGAAGCCCGGCGAACTACAATGAGCAGTTCTTC. Drawing the rest from reference TRBV5-1 and TRBJ2-1, the complete variable domain is KAGVTQTPRYLIKTRGQQVTLSCSPISGHRSVSWYQQTPGQGLQFLFEYFSETQRNKGNFPGRFSGRQFSNSRSEMNVSTLELGDSALYLCASRSPANYNEQFFGPGTRLTVL.